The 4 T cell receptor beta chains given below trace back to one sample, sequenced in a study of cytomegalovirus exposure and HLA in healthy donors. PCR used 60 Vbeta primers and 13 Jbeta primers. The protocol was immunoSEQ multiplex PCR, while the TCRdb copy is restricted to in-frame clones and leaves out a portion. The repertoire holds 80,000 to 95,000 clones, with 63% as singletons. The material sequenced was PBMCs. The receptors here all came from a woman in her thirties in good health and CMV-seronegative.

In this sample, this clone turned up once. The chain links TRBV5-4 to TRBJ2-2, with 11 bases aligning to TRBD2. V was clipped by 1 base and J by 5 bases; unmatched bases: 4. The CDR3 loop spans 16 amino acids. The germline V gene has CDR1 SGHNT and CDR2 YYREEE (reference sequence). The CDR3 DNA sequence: TGTGCCAGCAGCTTGTCAACTAGCGGGGGAACCGGGGAGCTGTTTTTT. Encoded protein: CASSLSTSGGTGELFF.

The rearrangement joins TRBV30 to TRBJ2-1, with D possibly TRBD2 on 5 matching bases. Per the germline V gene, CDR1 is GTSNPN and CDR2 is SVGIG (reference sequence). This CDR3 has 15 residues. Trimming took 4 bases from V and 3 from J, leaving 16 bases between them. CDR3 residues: CAWKIRTLIYNEQFF. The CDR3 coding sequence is TGTGCCTGGAAGATAAGGACTCTGATCTACAATGAGCAGTTCTTC. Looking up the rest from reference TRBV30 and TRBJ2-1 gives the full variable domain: SQTIHQWPATLVQPVGSPLSLECTVEGTSNPNLYWYRQAAGRGLQLLFYSVGIGQISSEVPQNLSASRPQDRQFILSSKKLLLSDSGFYLCAWKIRTLIYNEQFFGPGTRLTVL.

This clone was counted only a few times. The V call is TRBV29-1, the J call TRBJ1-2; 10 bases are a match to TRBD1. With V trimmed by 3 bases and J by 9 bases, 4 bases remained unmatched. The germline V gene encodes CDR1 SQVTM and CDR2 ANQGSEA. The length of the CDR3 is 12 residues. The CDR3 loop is CSVDRTGGSYTF. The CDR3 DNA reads TGCAGCGTTGACCGGACAGGGGGAAGCTACACCTTC.

CDR3 nucleotide sequence: TGTGCCAGCAGTTTATCGGGTCGAGGACAGGGGGGGGGCTACACCTTC. Protein sequence: CASSLSGRGQGGGYTF. J is TRBJ1-2 and V is TRBV27; 10 nucleotides agree with TRBD1. This CDR3 has 16 amino acids. Germline CDR1 and CDR2: MNHEY and SMNVEV (reference sequence). V lost 0 bases, J lost 8 bases, and 9 bases stayed unmatched.